Here is one T cell receptor beta chain with its context. Sequencing used immunoSEQ multiplex PCR; TCRdb keeps in-frame clones, though not all of them. The table has approximately 150,000 clones, roughly nine tenths seen once; the top ten hold under 2.5%. These data originate in a study of T cell responses to AZD1222 COVID-19 vaccine. V shed 5 bases, J shed 0 bases, and the junction held 9 bases outside the gene matches. This CDR3 contains 17 residues. CDR1 and CDR2 (germline): SGHNT, YENEEA. The sequencing here drew on peripheral blood, taken on day 0 of AZD1222 vaccination. The source of this sequence is an adult in good health. V gene TRBV11-3 combines with J gene TRBJ2-1; 8 bases line up with TRBD2. The CDR3 loop is CASSPNSGALSYNEQFF. CDR3 DNA sequence: TGTGCCAGCAGCCCCAATAGCGGGGCCCTCTCCTACAATGAGCAGTTCTTC. Full variable domain (remainder filled in from reference TRBV11-3 and TRBJ2-1): EAGVVQSPRYKIIEKKQPVAFWCNPISGHNTLYWYLQNLGQGPELLIRYENEEAVDDSQLPKDRFSAERLKGVDSTLKIQPAELGDSAVYLCASSPNSGALSYNEQFFGPGTRLTVL.